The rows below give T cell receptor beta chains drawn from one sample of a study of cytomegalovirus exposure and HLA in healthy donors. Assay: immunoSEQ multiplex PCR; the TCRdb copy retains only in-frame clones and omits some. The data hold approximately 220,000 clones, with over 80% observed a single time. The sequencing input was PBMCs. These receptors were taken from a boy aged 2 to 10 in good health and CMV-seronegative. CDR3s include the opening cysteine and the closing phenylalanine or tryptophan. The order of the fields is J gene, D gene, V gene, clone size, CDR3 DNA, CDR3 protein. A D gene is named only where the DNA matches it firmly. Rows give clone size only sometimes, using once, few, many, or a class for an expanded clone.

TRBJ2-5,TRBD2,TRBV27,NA,TGTGCCAGCAGTTATCAGCGGGGGGCGGGAGAGACCCAGTACTTC,CASSYQRGAGETQYF
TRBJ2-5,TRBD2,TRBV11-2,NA,TGTGCCAGCGAGCTAGCGGGGGGTTTACAAGAGACCCAGTACTTC,CASELAGGLQETQYF
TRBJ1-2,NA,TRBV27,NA,TGTGCCAGCAGTTTGGGACTCAGCTATGGCTACACCTTC,CASSLGLSYGYTF
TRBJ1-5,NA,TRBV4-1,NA,TGCGCCAGCAGCCAGACAGATAGCAATCAGCCCCAGCATTTT,CASSQTDSNQPQHF
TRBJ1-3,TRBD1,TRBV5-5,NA,TGTGCCAGCGGACAGGGAACCGGAAACACCATATATTTT,CASGQGTGNTIYF
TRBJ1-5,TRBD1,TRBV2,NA,TGTGCCAGCAGCCAGAGACAGGGTGAGAATCAGCCCCAGCATTTT,CASSQRQGENQPQHF
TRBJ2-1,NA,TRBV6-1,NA,TGTGCCAGCAGTGGGGCGGGCAGGAGCTCCTACAATGAGCAGTTCTTC,CASSGAGRSSYNEQFF
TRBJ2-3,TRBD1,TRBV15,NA,TGTGCCACCAGCAGAGATCGAGAACAGGGGGCCTATACGCAGTATTTT,CATSRDREQGAYTQYF
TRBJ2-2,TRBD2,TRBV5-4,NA,TGTGCCAGCAGCGCGACTAGCGGGAGTCCCGGGGAGCTGTTTTTT,CASSATSGSPGELFF
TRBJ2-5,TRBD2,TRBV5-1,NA,TGCGCCAGCAGCTTGACGCCGGGGGGGCAAGAGACCCAGTACTTC,CASSLTPGGQETQYF
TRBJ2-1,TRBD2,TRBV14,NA,TGTGCCAGCAGCCCGGGGGGGCTTGAGCAGTTCTTC,CASSPGGLEQFF
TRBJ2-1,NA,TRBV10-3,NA,TGTGCCATCAGTGGGGCGGGTCTTGACAATGAGCAGTTCTTC,CAISGAGLDNEQFF
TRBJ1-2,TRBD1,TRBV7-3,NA,TGTGCCAGCAGCTTAACTGGTCAGGGGGCCGGGTATGGCTACACCTTC,CASSLTGQGAGYGYTF
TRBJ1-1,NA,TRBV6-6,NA,TGTGCCAGCAGTTACTCCACAGGGAGCGGAGCTTTCTTT,CASSYSTGSGAFF
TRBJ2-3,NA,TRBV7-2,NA,TGTGCCAGCAGGAGCTTCGGAAGCGCAGATACGCAGTATTTT,CASRSFGSADTQYF
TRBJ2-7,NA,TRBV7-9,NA,TGTGCCAGCACCAAAAACCTCCGGGACTCCTCCTACGAGCAGTACTTC,CASTKNLRDSSYEQYF
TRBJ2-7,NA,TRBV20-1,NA,TGCAGTGCCCGAGGCCCCTACGAGCAGTACTTC,CSARGPYEQYF
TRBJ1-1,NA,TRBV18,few,TGTGCCAGCTCTCCACAGGGAGACACTGAAGCTTTCTTT,CASSPQGDTEAFF
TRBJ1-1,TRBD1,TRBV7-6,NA,TGTGCCAGCAGTTCCACAGGGGAGAACACTGAAGCTTTCTTT,CASSSTGENTEAFF
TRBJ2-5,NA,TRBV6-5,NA,TGTGCCAGCAGTCCCCCGGGGGGCGGAGAGACCCAGTACTTC,CASSPPGGGETQYF
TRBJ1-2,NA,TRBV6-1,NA,TGTGCCAGCAGTGAGCCCCCGGAGACCTATGGCTACACCTTC,CASSEPPETYGYTF
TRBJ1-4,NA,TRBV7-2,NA,TGTGCCAGCAGCGTCGGGACTCCCGGTCGGGAAAAACTGTTTTTT,CASSVGTPGREKLFF
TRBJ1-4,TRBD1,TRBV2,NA,TGTGCCAGCAGCCCGCGACAGGGGACTAATGAAAAACTGTTTTTT,CASSPRQGTNEKLFF
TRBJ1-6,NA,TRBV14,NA,TGTGCCAGCAGCCTTAGTAGTAATTCACCCCTCCACTTT,CASSLSSNSPLHF
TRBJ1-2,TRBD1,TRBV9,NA,TGTGCCAGCAGCGTACTTCAGGGGACAGGGGGCGACTATGGCTACACCTTC,CASSVLQGTGGDYGYTF
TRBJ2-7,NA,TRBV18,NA,TGTGCCAGCTCTTATGGAGTCCACGATGGCGAGCAGTACTTC,CASSYGVHDGEQYF
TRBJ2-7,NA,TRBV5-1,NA,TGCGCCAGCAGCTTGTCACAGGGCCCCCTCGAGCAGTACTTC,CASSLSQGPLEQYF
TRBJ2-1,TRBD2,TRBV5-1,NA,TGCGCCAGCAGCCCTGCGGCGGCGGGGGGCTACAATGAGCAGTTCTTC,CASSPAAAGGYNEQFF
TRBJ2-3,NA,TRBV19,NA,TGTGCCAGTAGTGTCCACATAACAGATACGCAGTATTTT,CASSVHITDTQYF
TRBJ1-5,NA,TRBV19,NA,TGTGCCAGTAGTATAGCGGCCAGAGGAAGTCAGCCCCAGCATTTT,CASSIAARGSQPQHF
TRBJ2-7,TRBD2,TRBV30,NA,TGTGCCTGGAACGGGAGGGCCGCCGAGCAGTACTTC,CAWNGRAAEQYF
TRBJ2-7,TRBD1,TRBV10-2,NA,TGCGCCAGCAGGGAGCCGGGACAGGGGGGCTCCTACGAGCAGTACTTC,CASREPGQGGSYEQYF
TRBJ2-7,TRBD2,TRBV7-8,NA,TGTGCCAGCAGCTTACGAGAGAGGGCTAGCGGGAGCCGCGAGCAGTACTTC,CASSLRERASGSREQYF
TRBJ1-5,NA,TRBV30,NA,TGTGCCTGGAGTGTACGGGGGGATCAGCCCCAGCATTTT,CAWSVRGDQPQHF
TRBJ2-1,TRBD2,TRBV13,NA,TGTGCCAGCAGCTTAAGGTCTAGCGGCTCCTACAATGAGCAGTTCTTC,CASSLRSSGSYNEQFF
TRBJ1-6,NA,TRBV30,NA,TGTGCCTGGAGTGTAGGGGGGGGGTCACCCCTCCACTTT,CAWSVGGGSPLHF
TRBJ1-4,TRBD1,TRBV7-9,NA,TGTGCCAGCAGCCAAGGACAGGCAACTAATGAAAAACTGTTTTTT,CASSQGQATNEKLFF
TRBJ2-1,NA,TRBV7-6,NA,TGTGCCAGCAGCTCCACCCTAGGAAGCAATGAGCAGTTCTTC,CASSSTLGSNEQFF
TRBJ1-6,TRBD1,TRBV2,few,TGTGCCAGCGGAGCAGGGGGCTATAATTCACCCCTCCACTTT,CASGAGGYNSPLHF
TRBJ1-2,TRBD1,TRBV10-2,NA,TGCGCCAGCAACGAGGGGTCAGGGGGCAACTATGGCTACACCTTC,CASNEGSGGNYGYTF
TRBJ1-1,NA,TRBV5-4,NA,TGTGCCAGCAGCTTGTCGTTGGACAGATCAAACACTGAAGCTTTCTTT,CASSLSLDRSNTEAFF
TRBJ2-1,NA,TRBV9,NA,TGTGCCAGCAGCGTAGTCGAGACACACTTCAATGAGCAGTTCTTC,CASSVVETHFNEQFF
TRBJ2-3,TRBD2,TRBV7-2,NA,TGTGCCAGCAGCTACCCGAGAAGCGGGGGGTTAGATACGCAGTATTTT,CASSYPRSGGLDTQYF
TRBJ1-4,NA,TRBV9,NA,TGTGCCAGCAGCGTAGCGAGCGGGCCGGGTGAAAAACTGTTTTTT,CASSVASGPGEKLFF
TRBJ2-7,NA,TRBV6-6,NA,TGTGCCAGCAGTCCCACAGACACCAGCTCCTACGAGCAGTACTTC,CASSPTDTSSYEQYF
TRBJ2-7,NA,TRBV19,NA,TGTGCCAGTAGTCGGGGATCGAGTGTGGTCTACGAGCAGTACTTC,CASSRGSSVVYEQYF
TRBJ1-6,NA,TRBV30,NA,TGTGCCTGGAGTGGCCCAGGGCTGGATTCACCCCTCCACTTT,CAWSGPGLDSPLHF
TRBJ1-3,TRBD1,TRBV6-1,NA,TGTGCCAGCAGTGCCGGACAGGGAATAACCTACTCTGGAAACACCATATATTTT,CASSAGQGITYSGNTIYF
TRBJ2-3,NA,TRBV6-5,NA,TGTGCCAGCAGTCGACTTTTGGAGAGACCAGATACGCAGTATTTT,CASSRLLERPDTQYF
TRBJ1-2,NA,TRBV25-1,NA,TGTGCCAGCAGTGGGGGGGGACTGAGGGGTGGCTACACCTTC,CASSGGGLRGGYTF
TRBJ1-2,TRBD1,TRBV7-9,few,TGTGCCACCGCAGGGGGTGGCTACACCTTC,CATAGGGYTF
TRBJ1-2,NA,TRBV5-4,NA,TGTGCCAGCAGCACTACAGGTCGTCGGAATGGCTACACCTTC,CASSTTGRRNGYTF